This T cell receptor (beta chain) derives from a study of blood T cell repertoires in COVID-19. Study in general: Specimens from acute and convalescent COVID-19 originated in the United States, Italy and Spain. The cDNA or gDNA used as material had been derived from T cells, B-cell-depleted T cells, or PBMCs.

In the original workflow: For nucleated cells, counts were estimated from reference gene primer amplification. Only in-frame clones appear in the TCRdb table, and some are missing; sequencing was by immunoSEQ multiplex PCR. Clone size and the V and J calls come from that table; the DNA yielded D and trimming. The table has roughly 270,000 clones, 88% seen once. CDR1 and CDR2 (germline): SEHNR, FQNEAQ (reference sequence). The CDR3 has 15 amino acids. The ends lost 5 bases at V and 3 bases at J; junction bases unmatched: 8. Sequenced: peripheral blood. The clonotype originates from a man aged 18 to 29 with active or convalescent COVID-19. V gene TRBV7-9 combines with J gene TRBJ2-7, with 9 bases aligning to TRBD2. The DNA of the CDR3 is TGTGCCAGCAGCGGAGCGGGGGGCTCCTACTACGAGCAGTACTTC. This gives the protein CASSGAGGSYYEQYF.